The 10 T cell receptor beta chains listed next were all sequenced from one sample in a study of Tregs in tolerant kidney transplant recipients. The nonmyeloablative bone marrow transplants came from related graft donors, with transient mixed chimerism. TCRdb's copy holds only in-frame clones and misses some; the assay was immunoSEQ multiplex PCR. The sample data list about 15,000 clones. The source was CD4+ T cells from blood (PBMCs), collected 12 months after the transplant. The receptors were gathered from a human patient who received a combined kidney and bone marrow transplant. These T cells may partly come from the graft donor.

On this clone itself: The read halts 3 residues ahead of the CDR3 end, with the missing end drawn from the germline J gene. The chain couples TRBV28 to TRBJ1-2; 10 bases line up with TRBD1. The germline V gene encodes CDR1 MDHEN and CDR2 SYDVKM. Trimming took 4 bases from V and 5 from J; bases not matched to a gene: 7. This CDR3 has 15 amino acids. The CDR3 spells CASSSRRGQGYGYTF. The covered CDR3 bases are TGTGCCAGCAGTTCCAGGAGGGGACAGGGGTATGGC.

With respect to this clone: Sequencing ends 3 residues short of the CDR3 end; the germline J gene provides the rest. The rearrangement uses TRBV20-1 and TRBJ1-2; D gene uncertain. V lost 3 bases to trimming and J lost 6 bases, with 14 bases between them. The CDR3 length is 13 residues. The germline CDR1 and CDR2 sequences are DFQATT and SNEGSKA (reference sequence). CDR3 DNA (partial): TGCAGTGCTAGGGTCCCCAGGTTCAATGGC. It specifies CSARVPRFNG. The CDR3 in full is CSARVPRFNGYTF.

About this clone: Read coverage stops 3 residues before the CDR3 terminus; the germline J gene supplies the remainder. V gene TRBV20-1 combines with J gene TRBJ2-7, with 8 bases that match TRBD1. Germline CDR1 and CDR2: DFQATT and SNEGSKA (reference sequence). The V gene end was trimmed by 6 bases and the J gene end by 0 bases; junction bases not matched to a gene: 13. CDR3 size: 16 residues. The CDR3 spells CSANREGQENSYEQYF. The DNA read from the CDR3 is TGCAGTGCCAACAGAGAGGGACAGGAGAACTCCTACGAG.

With respect to this clone: Read coverage stops 3 residues before the CDR3 terminus; the germline J gene supplies the remainder. The V gene is TRBV6-1, the J gene TRBJ1-5; TRBD1 might be the D (5 bases). V was cut by 1 base and J by 3 bases, with 13 bases left in between. In germline, CDR1 is MNHNS, CDR2 SASEGT. This CDR3 is 16 amino acids long. This CDR3 reads CASSEGWGRYNQPQHF. The CDR3 DNA, read in part, is TGTGCCAGCAGTGAAGGCTGGGGCCGATACAATCAGCCC.

For this clone: The read ends 3 residues shy of where the CDR3 ends; the end is completed using the germline J gene. The rearrangement links TRBV7-3 to TRBJ2-1; TRBD1 matches 7 bases. The CDR3 is 15 residues long. Losses at the gene ends were 5 bases for V and 6 bases for J; bases not matched to a gene: 10. CDR1 and CDR2 from the germline V gene are SGHTA and FQGTGA. The CDR3 DNA, read in part, is TGTGCCAGCAGCCCAAGGGGGACAGCCATCAATGAG. It yields the protein CASSPRGTAINE. From start to end, the CDR3 is CASSPRGTAINEQFF.

CDR3 protein: CSARTSRTDTQYF. The part of the CDR3 DNA that was read is TGCAGTGCTAGGACTAGCCGCACAGATACG. The chain couples TRBV20-1 to TRBJ2-3; the match to TRBD2 covers 7 bases. The CDR3 end falls 3 residues outside the read, so it is completed with the germline J gene. The CDR3 contains 13 residues. Per germline, CDR1 DFQATT and CDR2 SNEGSKA (reference sequence). The V segment lost 3 bases and the J segment 1 base; nucleotides outside the gene matches: 1.

With respect to this clone: The observed sequence ends 3 residues before the CDR3 terminus, with the missing tail filled in from the germline J gene. The chain recombines TRBV19 with TRBJ2-1, with 7 bases aligning to TRBD2. Germline CDR1 reads LNHDA; CDR2 reads SQIVND (reference sequence). The V and J ends lost 1 base and 4 bases, in that order; junction bases with no gene match: 7. This CDR3 spans 16 amino acids. The CDR3 region is CASSIVGTGGYNEQFF. The covered CDR3 bases are TGTGCCAGTAGTATAGTCGGGACGGGGGGTTACAATGAG.

Note on this clone: Coverage ceases 3 residues before the CDR3 finishes, and the germline J gene fills in the end. V usage is TRBV20-1 and J usage is TRBJ2-3; 9 nucleotides align to TRBD2. There are 15 residues in the CDR3. The trim removed 5 bases at V and 1 base at J, leaving 7 bases unmatched. CDR1 and CDR2 (germline): DFQATT, SNEGSKA (reference sequence). This chain's CDR3 is CSADDGGGGTDTQYF. Partial CDR3 DNA: TGCAGTGCTGACGATGGCGGGGGGGGCACAGATACG.

Notes on this clone: The read terminates 3 residues ahead of where the CDR3 ends, so the germline J gene completes it. The gene calls are TRBV19 and TRBJ2-2, with 11 nucleotides matching TRBD1. The CDR3 extends over 15 amino acids. Per the germline V gene, CDR1 is LNHDA and CDR2 is SQIVND (reference sequence). V was pared by 3 bases and J by 6 bases, with 3 bases of the junction left unmatched. The CDR3 region is CASSIGQGASGELFF. Partial CDR3 DNA: TGTGCCAGTAGTATTGGACAGGGGGCTTCCGGGGAG.

On this clone itself: The read ends 3 residues early relative to the CDR3; the germline J gene fills the gap. V usage is TRBV18 and J usage is TRBJ2-1; TRBD2 matches 8 bases. The ends lost 4 bases at V and 6 bases at J; junction bases unmatched: 2. The germline CDR1 and CDR2 sequences are KGHSH and LQKENI. This CDR3 is 13 amino acids long. CDR3 DNA, as far as it was read: TGTGCCAGCTCACTCGGGACTAGCAATGAG. Translation gives CASSLGTSNE. The full CDR3 protein reads CASSLGTSNEQFF. Full variable domain (outside the CDR3, taken from reference TRBV18 and TRBJ2-1): NAGVMQNPRHLVRRRGQEARLRCSPMKGHSHVYWYRQLPEEGLKFMVYLQKENIIDESGMPKERFSAEFPKEGPSILRIQQVVRGDSAAYFCASSLGTSNEQFFGPGTRLTVL.